Following are 17 T cell receptor beta chains from one sample sequenced in a study of long-term antiretroviral therapy in people with HIV. Runs used v3.0 of the immunoSEQ assay and were done at survey level. The repertoire was sequenced with immunoSEQ multiplex PCR; TCRdb's copy has only in-frame clones and lacks some. The table lists tens of thousands of clones, around 90% of them singletons. Sequencing used unsorted PBMCs, obtained 5.2 years after starting antiretroviral therapy. These receptor sequences come from a middle-aged woman with HIV.

This chain uses TRBV2 with TRBJ2-1; 11 bases map to TRBD2. The length of the CDR3 is 15 residues. J was trimmed by 6 bases and V by 8 bases; bases with no gene match: 9. Per the germline V gene, CDR1 is SNHLY and CDR2 is FYNNEI. Here the CDR3 DNA reads TGTGCCAGCGGGATCGGGACTAGCGGCGGCAATGAGCAGTTCTTC. Its protein product is CASGIGTSGGNEQFF. The whole variable domain, filled in from reference TRBV2 and TRBJ2-1, reads EPEVTQTPSHQVTQMGQEVILRCVPISNHLYFYWYRQILGQKVEFLVSFYNNEISEKSEIFDDQFSVERPDGSNFTLKIRSTKLEDSAMYFCASGIGTSGGNEQFFGPGTRLTVL.

The chain is built from TRBV5-1 and TRBJ2-7, with 8 bases lining up with TRBD2. The CDR3 consists of 15 residues. Per germline, CDR1 SGHRS and CDR2 YFSETQ. Trimming at V came to 6 bases and at J to 2 bases, leaving 10 bases not matched to a gene. CDR3 nucleotides: TGCGCCAGCAACCCCTTGGAGCGGGGGACCTACGAGCAGTACTTC. Protein: CASNPLERGTYEQYF.

The rearrangement joins TRBV7-8 to TRBJ1-5, with 7 bases matching TRBD1. Germline values: CDR1 SGHVS, CDR2 FQNEAQ. This CDR3 is 14 amino acids long. With V trimmed by 3 bases and J by 6 bases, 5 bases remained unmatched. CDR3: CASSFETGLQPQHF. CDR3 bases: TGTGCCAGCAGCTTCGAGACAGGGCTTCAGCCCCAGCATTTT.

The rearrangement joins TRBV6-5 to TRBJ1-5; TRBD1 matches at 9 bases. The germline V gene has CDR1 MNHEY and CDR2 SVGAGI. The CDR3 extends over 15 amino acids. With V trimmed by 5 bases and J by 5 bases, 7 bases remained unmatched. The DNA for the CDR3 is TGTGCCAGCAGTCCCACCTGGACAGGGGATCAGCCCCAGCATTTT. Translated: CASSPTWTGDQPQHF.

This sequence joins TRBV5-1 and TRBJ2-7, with D maybe TRBD1 (6 bases). CDR1 SGHRS and CDR2 YFSETQ come from the germline V gene. Deletions cut 3 bases from V and 3 bases from J, with 13 bases between. CDR3 size: 14 residues. CDR3 bases: TGCGCCAGCAGCTCGACAGGAGAGCTCTACGAGCAGTACTTC. Protein: CASSSTGELYEQYF.

The genes are TRBV4-3 and TRBJ1-1, with D perhaps TRBD1 (5 bases). Trimming cost V 2 bases and J 2 bases, with 15 bases left between them. CDR3 size: 16 residues. Germline V CDR1 and CDR2: LGHNA, YSLEER. CDR3 sequence reads: CASSQTSTGENTEAFF. Written as DNA, the CDR3 is TGCGCCAGCAGCCAAACTTCAACAGGAGAAAACACTGAAGCTTTCTTT.

The V call is TRBV5-4, the J call TRBJ2-1, with D perhaps TRBD1 (5 bases). CDR3 length: 14 amino acids. Germline loops: CDR1 SGHNT, CDR2 YYREEE (reference sequence). Deletions cut 4 bases from V and 4 bases from J, with 12 bases between. The CDR3 DNA reads as TGTGCCAGCAGCACGCCTCAGGGTTACAATGAGCAGTTCTTC. Protein: CASSTPQGYNEQFF.

The chain couples TRBV5-5 to TRBJ2-3; the D gene is possibly TRBD1 (5 bases). From germline, CDR1 is SGHKS and CDR2 YYEKEE (reference sequence). V was cut by 0 bases and J by 2 bases, with 10 bases left in between. The CDR3 contains 15 residues. CDR3 sequence (DNA): TGTGCCAGCAGCTTGGGGGGCTGGGACACAGATACGCAGTATTTT. It is translated as CASSLGGWDTDTQYF.

J is TRBJ1-5 and V is TRBV6-1; D uncertain. Germline CDR1 MNHNS, CDR2 SASEGT. Trimming took off 3 bases at V and 6 bases at J, with 12 bases between the two ends. The CDR3 has 14 amino acids. The DNA of the CDR3 is TGTGCCAGCAGTGACAGGTCTCGGAGTCAGCCCCAGCATTTT. Translation gives CASSDRSRSQPQHF.

This chain connects TRBV19 to TRBJ2-5; unclear D gene. V gave up 5 bases and J gave up 4 bases, with 11 bases separating them. CDR1 and CDR2 from the germline V gene are LNHDA and SQIVND (reference sequence). This CDR3 is 13 amino acids long. The CDR3 loop is CASSEDLGETQYF. The CDR3 DNA is TGTGCCAGTAGTGAGGACCTAGGAGAGACCCAGTACTTC.

As concerns this clone: The sample contains more than one DNA sequence encoding this CDR3. The chain carries TRBV11-2 and TRBJ2-7; D tentatively reads TRBD1 or TRBD2 (6 bases each). Per the germline V gene, CDR1 is SGHAT and CDR2 is FQNNGV. This CDR3 has 12 amino acids. V shed 5 bases and J shed 6 bases, with 11 bases lying between them. CDR3 amino acids: CASSLGGFEQYF. In DNA form, the CDR3 reads TGTGCCAGCAGCCTAGGGGGGTTCGAGCAGTACTTC.

The rearrangement joins TRBV6-5 to TRBJ1-2, with a tentative D call TRBD1 (6 bases). The ends were cut back, 4 bases at V and 6 bases at J, with 12 bases in the middle. This CDR3 contains 13 residues. The V gene's germline CDR1 is MNHEY and CDR2 SVGAGI. The CDR3 spells CASSCPRGHGYTF. The CDR3 nucleotides read TGTGCCAGCAGTTGCCCCCGGGGGCATGGCTACACCTTC.

This clone appeared once. The gene calls are TRBV19 and TRBJ1-4, with a tentative D call TRBD1 (5 bases). Germline values: CDR1 LNHDA, CDR2 SQIVND (reference sequence). Trimming took 6 bases from V and 6 from J, leaving 11 bases between them. The CDR3 sequence is 13 residues long. CDR3 loop: CASRGRVDEKLFF. The CDR3 bases are TGTGCCAGTAGGGGCAGGGTCGATGAAAAACTGTTTTTT.

The chain joins TRBV7-9 to TRBJ1-1; 7 nucleotides align to TRBD1. CDR1 is SEHNR and CDR2 is FQNEAQ in the germline V gene (reference sequence). Losses at the gene ends were 1 base for V and 1 base for J; bases not matched to a gene: 3. CDR3 length: 15 residues. The CDR3 sequence is CASSLGRQGNTEAFF. CDR3 nucleotides: TGTGCCAGCAGCTTAGGCCGACAGGGGAACACTGAAGCTTTCTTT.

This chain links TRBV5-6 with TRBJ1-6; 8 bases line up with TRBD1. This CDR3 has 14 residues. The germline gives CDR1 SGHDT, CDR2 YYEEEE. Unmatched junction bases numbered 12, after V lost 4 bases and J lost 15 bases. The CDR3 coding sequence is TGTGCCAGCAGCCCCTCGGACAGGGTGATGCTCCTCCACTTT. This encodes CASSPSDRVMLLHF.

The gene calls are TRBV7-9 and TRBJ2-5; 10 positions match TRBD1. This CDR3 is 15 amino acids long. Trimming took 6 bases from V and 5 from J; bases not matched to a gene: 9. Germline loops: CDR1 SEHNR, CDR2 FQNEAQ (reference sequence). The CDR3 nucleotides are TGTGCCAGCAGTGCGGGACAGGGGTTTGTGGAGACCCAGTACTTC. This translates into CASSAGQGFVETQYF.

V and J are TRBV28 and TRBJ1-4; the D is unclear. Germline-derived CDR1 and CDR2 are MDHEN and SYDVKM. The CDR3 runs to 13 residues. Between the trimmed V and J ends, which lost 8 bases and 5 bases, there was a span of 12 bases. The CDR3 coding sequence is TGTGCCAGCGGGGAGGCGGTAAATGAAAAACTGTTTTTT. Residues: CASGEAVNEKLFF.